The 28 T cell receptor beta chains listed next were all sequenced from one sample in a study of T cell repertoires in cytomegalovirus infection. These receptors have no known antigen. TCRdb re-called the reads with MiXCR, one entry per CDR3 protein. The data hold 550,000 to 700,000 distinct CDR3 sequences, with approximately 40% observed a single time. The sample here was cultured PBMCs, taken from culture after CMV antigen stimulation. The receptors were sampled from a human donor in good health (CMV status not recorded). Some clones in this sample may be carry-over from other donors' samples.

The chain carries TRBV4-3 and TRBJ1-5, with a tentative D call TRBD1 (6 bases). Germline V lookup: CDR1 LGHNA, CDR2 YSLEER. The CDR3 totals 15 residues. V gave up 0 bases and J gave up 6 bases, with 12 bases separating them. The CDR3 region has the DNA TGCGCCAGCAGCCAAGATCACAGGGTGGCTCAGCCCCAGCATTTT. It yields the protein CASSQDHRVAQPQHF.

This chain uses TRBV4-2 with TRBJ2-3; 8 nucleotides match TRBD2. Germline V lookup: CDR1 LGHNA, CDR2 YNFKEQ. The CDR3 loop spans 18 amino acids. Unmatched junction bases numbered 12, after V lost 3 bases and J lost 1 base. The CDR3 DNA is TGTGCCAGCAGCCACCGACCCGGGGGGGGCCTAGGCACAGATACGCAGTATTTT. Translation: CASSHRPGGGLGTDTQYF.

The genes are TRBV12-3 or TRBV12-4 and TRBJ1-2; tentative D call: TRBD1 (6 bases). V was trimmed by 6 bases and J by 7 bases, leaving 15 bases between them. The length of the CDR3 is 13 residues. CDR3 nucleotide sequence: TGTGCCAGCAGACCAACAGGGTTTTTTGGCTACACCTTC. As protein: CASRPTGFFGYTF.

The chain recombines TRBV7-8 with TRBJ2-7, with a possible D match to TRBD1 (6 bases). This CDR3 spans 13 amino acids. Germline lookup yields CDR1 SGHVS and CDR2 FQNEAQ. Trimming stripped 7 bases from V and 4 bases from J, with 14 bases between. The CDR3, as DNA: TGTGCCAGCATCGACCCCCAGGGGTACGAGCAGTACTTC. Amino acids: CASIDPQGYEQYF.

The J gene is TRBJ2-1, the V gene TRBV7-6; TRBD2 might be the D (5 bases). Germline V gives CDR1 SGHVS, CDR2 FNYEAQ. The CDR3 is 13 amino acids. Trimming shortened V by 4 bases and J by 8 bases, and 12 bases separated the two germline ends. The CDR3 bases are TGTGCCAGCAGCTGGCTAGCAACGGATGAGCAGTTCTTC. Its protein is CASSWLATDEQFF.

The table lists this clonotype with many counts. The chain recombines TRBV7-2 with TRBJ2-2; 11 bases are shared with TRBD2. Germline V CDR1 and CDR2: SGHTA, FQGNSA. The length of the CDR3 is 18 residues. V dropped 1 base and J dropped 1; count of bases not matched to a gene: 5. This chain's CDR3 is CASSLGPGLAGNTGELFF. CDR3 DNA: TGTGCCAGCAGCTTAGGCCCTGGACTAGCGGGGAACACCGGGGAGCTGTTTTTT.

This clonotype occurred a few times. The CDR3 nucleotides read TGTGCCAGCAGTGGAAGTGGGGGCACGGTTCAGCCCCAGCATTTT. Translated: CASSGSGGTVQPQHF. V usage is TRBV6-1 and J usage is TRBJ1-5, with D perhaps matching TRBD1 (6 bases). V lost 4 bases and J 6 bases, leaving 16 bases between the germline ends. Germline V lookup: CDR1 MNHNS, CDR2 SASEGT. The CDR3 has 15 residues.

This chain joins TRBV19 and TRBJ1-1; D remains unclear. Germline CDR1 reads LNHDA; CDR2 reads SQIVND (reference sequence). Trimming left V 5 bases short and J 3 bases short, with 16 bases between. The CDR3 consists of 15 residues. This CDR3 reads CASSRLLETDTEAFF. The CDR3 region has the DNA TGTGCCAGTAGTCGCTTACTAGAAACCGACACTGAAGCTTTCTTT.

This clonotype occurred a few times. This chain's CDR3 is CASSEWVSGTTDTQYF. DNA of the CDR3: TGTGCCAGCAGTGAATGGGTTAGCGGGACCACAGATACGCAGTATTTT. The chain joins TRBV6-1 to TRBJ2-3, with TRBD2 identical over 8 bases. Trimming removed 2 bases from V and 2 bases from J; junction bases left unmatched: 6. The CDR3 spans 16 residues. In germline, CDR1 is MNHNS, CDR2 SASEGT.

The rearrangement joins TRBV24-1 to TRBJ2-1, with D possibly being TRBD1 (6 bases). Trimming cost V 0 bases and J 7 bases, with 15 bases left between them. In germline, CDR1 is KGHDR, CDR2 SFDVKD. The CDR3 is 16 residues long. The CDR3 spells CATSDLGQKGLNEQFF. CDR3 bases: TGTGCCACCAGTGATTTGGGACAGAAGGGTTTAAATGAGCAGTTCTTC.

There are a few counts of this clonotype. The chain employs TRBV7-2 and TRBJ1-5; 7 nucleotides line up with TRBD1. Trimming at V came to 5 bases and at J to 3 bases, leaving 7 bases not matched to a gene. The CDR3 runs 15 residues. Germline CDR1 and CDR2: SGHTA and FQGNSA. In nucleotides, the CDR3 is TGTGCCAGCAGCGGATGGACAGGTGTCAATCAGCCCCAGCATTTT. Translated, it gives CASSGWTGVNQPQHF.

The V call is TRBV27, the J call TRBJ2-7, with D possibly TRBD1 on 6 matching bases. CDR1 is MNHEY and CDR2 is SMNVEV in the germline V gene (reference sequence). V was cut by 6 bases and J by 6 bases, with 9 bases left in between. The CDR3 has 11 amino acids. For the CDR3, the DNA is TGTGCCAGCAGGGGGGCCGCCGAGCAGTACTTC. This translates into CASRGAAEQYF.

In its sample, this clonotype was seen a few times. The chain couples TRBV6-6 to TRBJ1-5; 8 bases match TRBD1. This CDR3 is 16 amino acids long. V dropped 1 base and J dropped 9; count of bases not matched to a gene: 11. Germline assignment: CDR1 MNHNY and CDR2 SVGAGI (reference sequence). The CDR3 loop is CASSYLGDRRSRPQHF. The CDR3 DNA reads as TGTGCCAGCAGTTACTTAGGGGACAGGCGGTCGCGGCCCCAGCATTTT.

The chain combines TRBV12-5 with TRBJ2-5; D could derive from TRBD1 or TRBD2 (5 bases each). The CDR3 loop spans 13 amino acids. The V end was cut by 6 bases, the J end by 5 bases, with 13 bases between. CDR1 LGHNT and CDR2 FRNRAP come from the germline V gene. The CDR3 sequence: CASGRSEGETQYF. The DNA of the CDR3 is TGTGCTAGTGGCCGATCTGAGGGGGAGACCCAGTACTTC.

The chain couples TRBV7-2 to TRBJ2-3; the match to TRBD2 covers 9 bases. The length of the CDR3 is 16 residues. CDR1 SGHTA and CDR2 FQGNSA come from the germline V gene. V shed 5 bases and J 3 bases; nucleotides not matched to a gene: 9. CDR3 residues: CASSLAGGDQTDTQYF. CDR3 nucleotide sequence: TGTGCCAGCAGCCTGGCGGGGGGGGACCAAACAGATACGCAGTATTTT.

The chain combines TRBV28 with TRBJ2-5, with 7 bases matching TRBD2. V lost 2 bases, J lost 2 bases, and 8 bases stayed unmatched. Germline lookup yields CDR1 MDHEN and CDR2 SYDVKM. This CDR3 has 16 amino acids. The CDR3: CASSLRFSGPQETQYF. The CDR3 bases are TGTGCCAGCAGTTTAAGATTTAGCGGGCCGCAAGAGACCCAGTACTTC.

In this sample, this clonotype turned up a few times. The chain combines TRBV2 with TRBJ2-7; D possibly corresponds to TRBD2 (6 bases). Germline loops: CDR1 SNHLY, CDR2 FYNNEI. V gave up 1 base and J gave up 7 bases, with 20 bases separating them. The CDR3 is made up of 16 amino acids. In DNA form, the CDR3 reads TGTGCCAGCAGTGAAGGTGGATACGGGGAGCGGGTAGAGCAGTACTTC. Translation: CASSEGGYGERVEQYF.

The J gene is TRBJ2-1, the V gene TRBV7-7; 9 nucleotides agree with TRBD2. The CDR3 consists of 23 residues. CDR1 is SSHAT and CDR2 is FNYEAQ in the germline V gene (reference sequence). With 9 bases clipped from V and 3 bases from J, the junction kept 33 bases outside the gene matches. This CDR3 is CASQLIGGSGGRVSSFVYNEQFF. CDR3 nucleotides: TGTGCCAGTCAGCTAATAGGTGGTTCTGGCGGGAGGGTGTCGAGTTTTGTCTACAATGAGCAGTTCTTC.

Only one count was recorded for this clonotype. The chain employs TRBV12-3 or TRBV12-4 and TRBJ2-2, with unresolved D. The CDR3 extends over 16 amino acids. Trimming left V 9 bases short and J 6 bases short, with 23 bases between. CDR3 sequence (DNA): TGTGCCAGTACCCCCAATGCCCCACTGGTGGCCGGGGAGCTGTTTTTT. It translates to CASTPNAPLVAGELFF.

This chain uses TRBV7-6 with TRBJ2-7; 14 nucleotides match TRBD2. Germline V lookup: CDR1 SGHVS, CDR2 FNYEAQ. V was pared by 1 base and J by 0 bases, with 8 bases of the junction left unmatched. This CDR3 contains 19 residues. The CDR3: CASSLEDRGLAGASYEQYF. Written as DNA, the CDR3 is TGTGCCAGCAGCTTAGAAGACAGGGGACTAGCGGGAGCCTCCTACGAGCAGTACTTC.

The count of this clonotype is one. V gene TRBV5-5 combines with J gene TRBJ2-3; D is tentatively TRBD1 or TRBD2 (5 bases each). Trimming shortened V by 0 bases and J by 5 bases, and 10 bases separated the two germline ends. The CDR3 is made up of 14 amino acids. Germline loops: CDR1 SGHKS, CDR2 YYEKEE (reference sequence). The CDR3 loop is CASSLAYGGDTQYF. The CDR3 DNA reads TGTGCCAGCAGCTTGGCCTATGGGGGAGATACGCAGTATTTT.

The rearrangement uses TRBV20-1 and TRBJ2-5, with D maybe TRBD1 (6 bases). This CDR3 is built from 11 residues. From germline, CDR1 is DFQATT and CDR2 SNEGSKA (reference sequence). The CDR3 region has the DNA TGCAGCGGACAGATCCAAGAGACCCAGTACTTC. This encodes CSGQIQETQYF.

The V gene is TRBV3-1, the J gene TRBJ2-3; TRBD2 might be the D (5 bases). CDR1 is LGHDT, CDR2 YNNKEL, per germline (reference sequence). The CDR3 has 14 residues. Trimming cost V 0 bases and J 4 bases, with 8 bases left between them. The CDR3: CASSQERGSDTQYF. The CDR3, as DNA: TGTGCCAGCAGCCAAGAGCGAGGGTCAGATACGCAGTATTTT.

The chain combines TRBV29-1 with TRBJ2-1; 8 bases are shared with TRBD2. The CDR3 runs to 16 residues. With 0 bases clipped from V and 5 bases from J, the junction kept 9 bases outside the gene matches. Looked up from germline, CDR1 is SQVTM and CDR2 is ANQGSEA. The CDR3 is CSVEDWSSGPHNEQFF. DNA for the CDR3: TGCAGCGTTGAAGATTGGTCTAGCGGGCCCCACAATGAGCAGTTCTTC.

This clonotype was observed at least ten times. The chain couples TRBV7-2 to TRBJ2-1; TRBD2 aligns across 11 bases. The V gene's germline CDR1 is SGHTA and CDR2 FQGNSA. J gave up 2 bases and V 3 bases, and 0 bases lay outside the gene matches. The CDR3 has 15 amino acids. CDR3 coding DNA: TGTGCCAGCAGCTTGACTAGCGGGACCTACAATGAGCAGTTCTTC. Translation gives CASSLTSGTYNEQFF. The full variable domain, in which reference TRBV7-2 and TRBJ2-1 provide the parts outside the CDR3, is GAGVSQSPSNKVTEKGKDVELRCDPISGHTALYWYRQSLGQGLEFLIYFQGNSAPDKSGLPSDRFSAERTGGSVSTLTIQRTQQEDSAVYLCASSLTSGTYNEQFFGPGTRLTVL.

The rearrangement uses TRBV7-6 and TRBJ2-7, with 9 bases identical to TRBD2. Germline CDR1 SGHVS, CDR2 FNYEAQ. The CDR3 spans 14 residues. Losses at the gene ends were 7 bases for V and 5 bases for J; bases not matched to a gene: 9. CDR3 amino acids: CASTRRASGNEQYF. CDR3 bases: TGTGCCAGCACTCGCCGAGCTAGCGGGAACGAGCAGTACTTC.

V is TRBV20-1 and J is TRBJ1-2; 7 bases map to TRBD1. In germline, CDR1 is DFQATT, CDR2 SNEGSKA (reference sequence). The CDR3 consists of 14 residues. V trimming: 0 bases; J trimming: 6 bases; junction bases outside the gene matches: 7. As DNA, the CDR3 is TGCAGTGCTAGAGATTACGTGGGGACAGATGGCTACACCTTC. Its protein product is CSARDYVGTDGYTF.

This clonotype was detected a few times. V gene TRBV7-8 combines with J gene TRBJ1-3; TRBD1 aligns across 8 bases. This CDR3 has 14 residues. CDR1 and CDR2 from the germline V gene are SGHVS and FQNEAQ. V was clipped by 2 bases and J by 4 bases; unmatched bases: 1. The CDR3 loop is CASSLTGGGNTIYF. The CDR3 DNA reads as TGTGCCAGCAGCTTAACAGGGGGAGGAAACACCATATATTTT.